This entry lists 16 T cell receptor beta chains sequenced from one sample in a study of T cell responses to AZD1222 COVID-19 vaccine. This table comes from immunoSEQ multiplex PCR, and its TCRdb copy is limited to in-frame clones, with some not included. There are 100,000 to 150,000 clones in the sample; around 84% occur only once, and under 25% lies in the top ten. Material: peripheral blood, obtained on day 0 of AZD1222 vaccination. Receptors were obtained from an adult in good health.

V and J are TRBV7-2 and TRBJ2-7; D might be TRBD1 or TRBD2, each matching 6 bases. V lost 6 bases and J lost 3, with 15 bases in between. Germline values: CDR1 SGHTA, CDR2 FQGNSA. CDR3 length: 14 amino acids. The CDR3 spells CASSPGALVYEQYF. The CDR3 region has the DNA TGTGCCAGCAGTCCGGGGGCCTTAGTCTACGAGCAGTACTTC.

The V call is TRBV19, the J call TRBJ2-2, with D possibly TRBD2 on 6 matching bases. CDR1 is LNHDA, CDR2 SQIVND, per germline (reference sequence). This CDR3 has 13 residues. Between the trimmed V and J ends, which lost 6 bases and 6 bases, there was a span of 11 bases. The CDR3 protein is CASRPLAAGELFF. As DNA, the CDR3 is TGTGCCAGTAGACCACTAGCTGCCGGGGAGCTGTTTTTT.

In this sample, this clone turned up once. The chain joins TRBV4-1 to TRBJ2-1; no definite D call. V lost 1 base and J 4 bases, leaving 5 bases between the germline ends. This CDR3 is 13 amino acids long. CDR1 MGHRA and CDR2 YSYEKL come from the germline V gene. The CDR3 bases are TGCGCCAGCAGCCAAGGAGGATACAATGAGCAGTTCTTC. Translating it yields CASSQGGYNEQFF.

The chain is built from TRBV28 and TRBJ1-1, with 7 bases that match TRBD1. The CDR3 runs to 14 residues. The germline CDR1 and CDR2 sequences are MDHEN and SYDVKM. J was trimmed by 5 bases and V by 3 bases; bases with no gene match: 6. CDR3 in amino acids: CASSLTGKGTEAFF. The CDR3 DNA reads TGTGCCAGCAGTTTGACAGGGAAGGGTACTGAAGCTTTCTTT.

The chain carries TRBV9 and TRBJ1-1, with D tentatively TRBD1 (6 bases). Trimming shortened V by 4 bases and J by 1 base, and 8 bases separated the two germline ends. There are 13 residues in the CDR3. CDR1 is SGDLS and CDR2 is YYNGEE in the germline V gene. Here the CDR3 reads CASSPTGNTEAFF. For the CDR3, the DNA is TGTGCCAGCAGCCCGACAGGGAACACTGAAGCTTTCTTT. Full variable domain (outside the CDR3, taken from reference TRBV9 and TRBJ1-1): DSGVTQTPKHLITATGQRVTLRCSPRSGDLSVYWYQQSLDQGLQFLIQYYNGEERAKGNILERFSAQQFPDLHSELNLSSLELGDSALYFCASSPTGNTEAFFGQGTRLTVV.

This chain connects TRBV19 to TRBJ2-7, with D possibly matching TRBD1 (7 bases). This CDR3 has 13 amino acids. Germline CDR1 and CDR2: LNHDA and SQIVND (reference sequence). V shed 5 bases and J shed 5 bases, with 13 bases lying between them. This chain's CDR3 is CASSVQGGHEQYF. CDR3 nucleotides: TGTGCCAGTAGTGTCCAGGGGGGCCACGAGCAGTACTTC.

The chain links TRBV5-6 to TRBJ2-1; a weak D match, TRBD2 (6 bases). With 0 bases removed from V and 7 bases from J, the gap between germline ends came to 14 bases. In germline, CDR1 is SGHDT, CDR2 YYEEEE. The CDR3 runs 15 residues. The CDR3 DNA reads TGTGCCAGCAGCTTGGGACGGGGGAGAAGGAATGAGCAGTTCTTC. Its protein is CASSLGRGRRNEQFF.

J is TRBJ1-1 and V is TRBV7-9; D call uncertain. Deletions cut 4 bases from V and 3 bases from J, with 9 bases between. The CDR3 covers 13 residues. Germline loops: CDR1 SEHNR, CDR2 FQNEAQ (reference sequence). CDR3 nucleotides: TGTGCCAGCAGCTCTTACATGGACACTGAAGCTTTCTTT. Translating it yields CASSSYMDTEAFF.

The CDR3 spells CASSPKLAGGYTF. The CDR3 DNA reads as TGTGCCAGCAGCCCTAAATTGGCGGGAGGCTACACCTTC. The V gene is TRBV28, the J gene TRBJ1-2; no clear D gene. The CDR3 length is 13 residues. V lost 6 bases, J lost 8 bases, and 16 bases lay in between. CDR1 is MDHEN, CDR2 SYDVKM, per germline.

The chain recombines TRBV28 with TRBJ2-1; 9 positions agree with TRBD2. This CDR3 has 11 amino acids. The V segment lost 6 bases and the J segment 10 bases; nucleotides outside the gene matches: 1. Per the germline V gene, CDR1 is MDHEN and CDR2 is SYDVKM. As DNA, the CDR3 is TGTGCCAGCAGGCTAGCGGGAGAGCAGTTCTTC. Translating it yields CASRLAGEQFF. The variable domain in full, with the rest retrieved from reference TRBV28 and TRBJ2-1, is DVKVTQSSRYLVKRTGEKVFLECVQDMDHENMFWYRQDPGLGLRLIYFSYDVKMKEKGDIPEGYSVSREKKERFSLILESASTNQTSMYLCASRLAGEQFFGPGTRLTVL.

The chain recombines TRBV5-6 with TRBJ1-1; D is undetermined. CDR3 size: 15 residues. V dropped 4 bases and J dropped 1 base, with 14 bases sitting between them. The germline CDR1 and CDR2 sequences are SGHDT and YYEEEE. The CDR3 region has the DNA TGTGCCAGCAGCGCCGGACTCGACGGGAACACTGAAGCTTTCTTT. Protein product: CASSAGLDGNTEAFF.

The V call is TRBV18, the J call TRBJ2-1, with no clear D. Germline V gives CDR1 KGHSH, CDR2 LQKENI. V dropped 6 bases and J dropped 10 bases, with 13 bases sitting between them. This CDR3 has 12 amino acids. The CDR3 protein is CASSLGIGEQFF. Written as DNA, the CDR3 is TGTGCCAGCTCTCTTGGAATCGGCGAGCAGTTCTTC.

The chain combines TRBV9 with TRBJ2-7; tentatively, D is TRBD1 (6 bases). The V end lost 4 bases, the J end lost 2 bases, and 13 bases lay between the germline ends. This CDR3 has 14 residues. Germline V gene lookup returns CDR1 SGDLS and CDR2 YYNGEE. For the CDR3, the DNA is TGTGCCAGCAGCCCGCGGACAGTGACCTACGAGCAGTACTTC. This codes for CASSPRTVTYEQYF.

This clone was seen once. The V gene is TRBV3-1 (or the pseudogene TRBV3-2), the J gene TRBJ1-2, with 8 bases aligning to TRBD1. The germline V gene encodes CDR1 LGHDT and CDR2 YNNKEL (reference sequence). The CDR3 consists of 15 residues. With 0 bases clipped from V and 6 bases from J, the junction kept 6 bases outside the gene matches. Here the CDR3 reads CASSQDLWTGNGYTF. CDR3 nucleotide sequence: TGTGCCAGCAGCCAAGATCTATGGACAGGGAATGGCTACACCTTC.

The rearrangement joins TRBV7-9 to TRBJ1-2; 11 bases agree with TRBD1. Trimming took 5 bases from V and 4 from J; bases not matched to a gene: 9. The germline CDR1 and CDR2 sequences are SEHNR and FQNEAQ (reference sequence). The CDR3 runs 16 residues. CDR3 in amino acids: CASSASGTGGFYGYTF. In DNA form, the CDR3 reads TGTGCCAGCAGCGCCTCCGGGACAGGGGGGTTCTATGGCTACACCTTC.

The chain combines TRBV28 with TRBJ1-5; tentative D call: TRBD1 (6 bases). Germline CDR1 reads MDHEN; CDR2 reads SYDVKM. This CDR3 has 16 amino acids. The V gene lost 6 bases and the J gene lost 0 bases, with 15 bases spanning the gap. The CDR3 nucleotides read TGTGCCAGCAGCCCCGGACAGAGGGGTAGCAATCAGCCCCAGCATTTT. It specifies CASSPGQRGSNQPQHF.